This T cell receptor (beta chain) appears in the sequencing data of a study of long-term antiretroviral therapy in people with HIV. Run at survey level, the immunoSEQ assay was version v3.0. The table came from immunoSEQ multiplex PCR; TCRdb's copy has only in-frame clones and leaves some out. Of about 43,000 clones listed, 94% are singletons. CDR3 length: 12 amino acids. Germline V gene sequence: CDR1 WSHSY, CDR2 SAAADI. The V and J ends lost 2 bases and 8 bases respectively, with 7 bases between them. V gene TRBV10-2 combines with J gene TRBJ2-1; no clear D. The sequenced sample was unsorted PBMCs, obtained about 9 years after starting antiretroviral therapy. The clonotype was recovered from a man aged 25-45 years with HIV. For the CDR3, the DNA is TGCGCCAGCAGTGAGATTCGCGATGAGCAGTTCTTC. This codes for CASSEIRDEQFF.